What follows are 6 T cell receptor beta chains derived from one specimen sequenced in a study of blood T cell repertoires in COVID-19. Profiled with immunoSEQ multiplex PCR; TCRdb holds only in-frame clones, not every one. The table lists hundreds of thousands of clones, more than 70% of them singletons. The sequencing sample was made of peripheral blood. These receptors were collected from a woman aged 60-75 years with COVID-19, enrolled during active disease.

This clone was counted a few times. V usage is TRBV5-1 and J usage is TRBJ2-7; 9 positions agree with TRBD1. Trimming took 0 bases from V and 3 from J; bases not matched to a gene: 7. Germline V gene sequence: CDR1 SGHRS, CDR2 YFSETQ. The CDR3 runs to 16 residues. CDR3 loop: CASSLGGQGLGYEQYF. CDR3 DNA sequence: TGCGCCAGCAGCTTGGGGGGACAGGGCTTAGGCTACGAGCAGTACTTC. Full variable domain (outside the CDR3, taken from reference TRBV5-1 and TRBJ2-7): KAGVTQTPRYLIKTRGQQVTLSCSPISGHRSVSWYQQTPGQGLQFLFEYFSETQRNKGNFPGRFSGRQFSNSRSEMNVSTLELGDSALYLCASSLGGQGLGYEQYFGPGTRLTVT.

This chain links TRBV18 with TRBJ2-7, with D perhaps TRBD1 (5 bases). This CDR3 comprises 14 residues. Germline V gene sequence: CDR1 KGHSH, CDR2 LQKENI. V shed 1 base and J shed 11 bases, with 18 bases lying between them. CDR3 amino acids: CASSPLNTPGIEYF. CDR3 nucleotides: TGTGCCAGCTCACCACTTAATACCCCAGGGATAGAGTACTTC. The full variable domain, in which reference TRBV18 and TRBJ2-7 provide the parts outside the CDR3, is NAGVMQNPRHLVRRRGQEARLRCSPMKGHSHVYWYRQLPEEGLKFMVYLQKENIIDESGMPKERFSAEFPKEGPSILRIQQVVRGDSAAYFCASSPLNTPGIEYFGPGTRLTVT.

The CDR3 region has the DNA TGTGCCAGCAGTCGGAGGAGCTCCTATAATTCACCCCTCCACTTT. This translates into CASSRRSSYNSPLHF. The chain joins TRBV2 to TRBJ1-6; D remains ambiguous. This CDR3 has 15 residues. Looked up from germline, CDR1 is SNHLY and CDR2 is FYNNEI. V lost 5 bases and J lost 0, with 8 bases in between.

The rearrangement links TRBV7-9 to TRBJ1-1; D possibly corresponds to TRBD1 (6 bases). The CDR3 has 16 amino acids. V was pared by 1 base and J by 1 base, with 13 bases between. Germline V gene lookup returns CDR1 SEHNR and CDR2 FQNEAQ (reference sequence). CDR3 in DNA: TGTGCCAGCAGCTTAGTTCGGGGGGCCACGAACACTGAAGCTTTCTTT. Translated: CASSLVRGATNTEAFF.

The chain has TRBV18 and TRBJ2-7; D possibly corresponds to TRBD1 (6 bases). Deletions cut 3 bases from V and 6 bases from J, with 12 bases between. The germline gives CDR1 KGHSH, CDR2 LQKENI. This CDR3 contains 13 residues. The chain's CDR3 is CASSPDSLGEQYF. CDR3 coding DNA: TGTGCCAGCTCACCGGACAGTTTGGGCGAGCAGTACTTC.

The chain combines TRBV7-9 with TRBJ1-6; D is undetermined. The ends were cut back, 7 bases at V and 12 bases at J, with 13 bases in the middle. This CDR3 is 12 amino acids long. Germline lookup yields CDR1 SEHNR and CDR2 FQNEAQ (reference sequence). CDR3 nucleotides: TGTGCCAGCACCCATCCCTCGGGACCCCTCCACTTT. This encodes CASTHPSGPLHF.